Listed here are 12 T cell receptor beta chains from one sample, sequenced in a study of shared clonotypes between healthy human individuals. The table came from immunoSEQ multiplex PCR; TCRdb's copy has only in-frame clones and leaves some out. The sample lists fewer than 850,000 clones, 96% occurring once. The naive CD8 fraction comprised CD45RO-negative cells positively selected for CCR7 and excluded terminally differentiated effector memory CD45RA+ cells. The sequencing sample was made of naive CD8+ T cells sorted from blood. The receptor set was obtained from a man under 40 in good health.

J is TRBJ2-3 and V is TRBV7-9; tentatively, D is TRBD1 (5 bases). Trimming left V 8 bases short and J 2 bases short, with 20 bases between. Germline CDR1 and CDR2: SEHNR and FQNEAQ (reference sequence). The CDR3 loop spans 16 amino acids. As DNA, the CDR3 is TGTGCCAGCCATTGGCCGGTAGGGGCGGTCACAGATACGCAGTATTTT. Protein product: CASHWPVGAVTDTQYF.

Concerning this clone itself: Other DNA sequences in this sample translate to the same CDR3. The gene calls are TRBV6-6 and TRBJ2-7; 9 nucleotides align to TRBD2. The CDR3 has 14 amino acids. Germline values: CDR1 MNHNY, CDR2 SVGAGI (reference sequence). V lost 6 bases and J lost 2; bases outside the gene matches: 5. The CDR3 here is CASSPSGAPYEQYF. CDR3 DNA sequence: TGTGCCAGCAGCCCTAGCGGGGCCCCCTACGAGCAGTACTTC.

This rearrangement joins TRBV9 to TRBJ2-2; unclear D gene. The CDR3 contains 12 residues. Deletions cut 2 bases from V and 6 bases from J, with 5 bases between. Germline V CDR1 and CDR2: SGDLS, YYNGEE. CDR3 DNA sequence: TGTGCCAGCAGCGTGTGGGCCGGGGAGCTGTTTTTT. Translation: CASSVWAGELFF.

The rearrangement joins TRBV4-1 to TRBJ1-2; the D is unclear. V lost 2 bases and J 7 bases, leaving 23 bases between the germline ends. The germline V gene encodes CDR1 MGHRA and CDR2 YSYEKL. This CDR3 comprises 17 residues. The CDR3 DNA reads as TGCGCCAGCAGCCAATTCCCAACGGCTGCTCCTTTCGGTGGCTACACCTTC. Amino acid sequence: CASSQFPTAAPFGGYTF.

This chain uses TRBV27 with TRBJ2-7; D not certain. Per the germline V gene, CDR1 is MNHEY and CDR2 is SMNVEV (reference sequence). This CDR3 has 9 amino acids. V was cut by 8 bases and J by 5 bases, with 4 bases left in between. DNA of the CDR3: TGTGCCAGCGGCGACGAGCAGTACTTC. It is translated as CASGDEQYF.

The chain recombines TRBV30 with TRBJ1-1; D unclear. V shed 2 bases and J shed 1 base, with 14 bases lying between them. Germline assignment: CDR1 GTSNPN and CDR2 SVGIG (reference sequence). The CDR3 covers 15 residues. In DNA form, the CDR3 reads TGTGCCTGGAGTTCAGAAGGGTGGGAGAACACTGAAGCTTTCTTT. Its translation is CAWSSEGWENTEAFF.

This sequence joins TRBV19 and TRBJ2-3, with 11 bases identical to TRBD1. Germline CDR1 reads LNHDA; CDR2 reads SQIVND (reference sequence). This CDR3 spans 15 amino acids. V was pared by 9 bases and J by 1 base, with 6 bases of the junction left unmatched. The CDR3 here is CASQWTGGGTDTQYF. The CDR3 DNA follows: TGTGCCAGCCAATGGACAGGGGGCGGCACAGATACGCAGTATTTT.

CDR3 sequence reads: CAISDSSGGIYEQYF. The DNA for the CDR3 is TGTGCCATCAGTGACAGTTCGGGGGGGATCTACGAGCAGTACTTC. The chain couples TRBV10-3 to TRBJ2-7, with 8 bases identical to TRBD2. Germline-derived CDR1 and CDR2 are ENHRY and SYGVKD. Trimming at V came to 3 bases and at J to 3 bases, leaving 7 bases not matched to a gene. The CDR3 is 15 amino acids.

This clone was counted a few times. V is TRBV6-1 and J is TRBJ2-5, with D possibly being TRBD1 or TRBD2 (5 bases each). V was clipped by 4 bases and J by 5 bases, with 14 bases between them. The CDR3 runs to 14 residues. Germline V gives CDR1 MNHNS, CDR2 SASEGT. The CDR3 loop is CASSAGLAAETQYF. DNA for the CDR3: TGTGCCAGCAGTGCGGGGCTAGCCGCCGAGACCCAGTACTTC.

With respect to this clone: The junction does not match germline at one end; this may be a read error. J is TRBJ2-1 and V is TRBV4-3, with D tentatively TRBD2 (5 bases). This CDR3 has 15 residues. Germline CDR1 LGHNA, CDR2 YSLEER. The CDR3: CTSSQTKGGENEQFF. CDR3 nucleotide sequence: TGCACCAGCAGCCAAACAAAGGGTGGGGAGAATGAGCAGTTCTTC.

The chain couples TRBV14 to TRBJ2-5; 9 bases are shared with TRBD2. This CDR3 contains 17 residues. V shed 0 bases and J 1 base; nucleotides not matched to a gene: 6. The germline CDR1 and CDR2 sequences are SGHDN and FVKESK. Written as DNA, the CDR3 is TGTGCCAGCAGCCAAGATGGTCTAGCGGGACGCCAAGAGACCCAGTACTTC. It specifies CASSQDGLAGRQETQYF.

This chain joins TRBV4-1 and TRBJ2-7, with TRBD2 identical over 7 bases. CDR3 length equals 14 residues. With V trimmed by 2 bases and J by 3 bases, 4 bases remained unmatched. Germline V gives CDR1 MGHRA, CDR2 YSYEKL. CDR3 nucleotides: TGCGCCAGCAGCCAAATTGGGACTATCTACGAGCAGTACTTC. As protein: CASSQIGTIYEQYF.